This T cell receptor beta chain was sequenced in a study of blood T cells in healthy people across ages. Primers used in a second PCR of roughly 6 to 11 cycles were a sample-barcoded 5' primer and a J-beta primer mix. A template-switch adaptor that had 12 random nucleotides put a tag on each cDNA molecule. MiXCR was run by TCRdb on the 5' RACE reads, yielding one entry per CDR3 protein. The data contain approximately 960,000 distinct CDR3 sequences, 29% of them singletons. This clonotype came up a few times. Trimming took 0 bases from V and 3 from J, leaving 13 bases between them. The CDR3 has 15 residues. Germline loops: CDR1 SQVTM, CDR2 ANQGSEA. This same sample was also part of a study on T cells of mothers and their children. That investigation notes: Overlap measured in related mother-child pairs was slightly, non-significantly higher than in unrelated pairs.

The sequenced sample consisted of blood. The source of this sequence is a woman in her thirties or forties in good health. The chain combines TRBV29-1 with TRBJ2-3, with D maybe TRBD2 (6 bases). The CDR3 loop reads CSVEDRAGTTDTQYF. CDR3 nucleotides: TGCAGCGTTGAAGATCGGGCAGGGACTACAGATACGCAGTATTTT.